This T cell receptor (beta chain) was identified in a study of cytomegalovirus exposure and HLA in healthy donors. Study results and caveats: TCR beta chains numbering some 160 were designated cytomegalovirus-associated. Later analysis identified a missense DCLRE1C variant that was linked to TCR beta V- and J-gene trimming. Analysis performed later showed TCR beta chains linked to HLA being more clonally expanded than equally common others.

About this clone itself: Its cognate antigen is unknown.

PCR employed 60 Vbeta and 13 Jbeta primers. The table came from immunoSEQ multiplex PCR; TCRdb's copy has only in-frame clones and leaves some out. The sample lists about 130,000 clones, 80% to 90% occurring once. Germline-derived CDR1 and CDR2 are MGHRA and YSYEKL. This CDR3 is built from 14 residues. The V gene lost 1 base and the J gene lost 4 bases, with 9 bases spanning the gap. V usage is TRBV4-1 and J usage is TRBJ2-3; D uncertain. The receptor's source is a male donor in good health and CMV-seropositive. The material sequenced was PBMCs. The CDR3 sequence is CASSQVGAADTQYF. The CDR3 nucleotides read TGCGCCAGCAGCCAAGTGGGTGCGGCAGATACGCAGTATTTT.